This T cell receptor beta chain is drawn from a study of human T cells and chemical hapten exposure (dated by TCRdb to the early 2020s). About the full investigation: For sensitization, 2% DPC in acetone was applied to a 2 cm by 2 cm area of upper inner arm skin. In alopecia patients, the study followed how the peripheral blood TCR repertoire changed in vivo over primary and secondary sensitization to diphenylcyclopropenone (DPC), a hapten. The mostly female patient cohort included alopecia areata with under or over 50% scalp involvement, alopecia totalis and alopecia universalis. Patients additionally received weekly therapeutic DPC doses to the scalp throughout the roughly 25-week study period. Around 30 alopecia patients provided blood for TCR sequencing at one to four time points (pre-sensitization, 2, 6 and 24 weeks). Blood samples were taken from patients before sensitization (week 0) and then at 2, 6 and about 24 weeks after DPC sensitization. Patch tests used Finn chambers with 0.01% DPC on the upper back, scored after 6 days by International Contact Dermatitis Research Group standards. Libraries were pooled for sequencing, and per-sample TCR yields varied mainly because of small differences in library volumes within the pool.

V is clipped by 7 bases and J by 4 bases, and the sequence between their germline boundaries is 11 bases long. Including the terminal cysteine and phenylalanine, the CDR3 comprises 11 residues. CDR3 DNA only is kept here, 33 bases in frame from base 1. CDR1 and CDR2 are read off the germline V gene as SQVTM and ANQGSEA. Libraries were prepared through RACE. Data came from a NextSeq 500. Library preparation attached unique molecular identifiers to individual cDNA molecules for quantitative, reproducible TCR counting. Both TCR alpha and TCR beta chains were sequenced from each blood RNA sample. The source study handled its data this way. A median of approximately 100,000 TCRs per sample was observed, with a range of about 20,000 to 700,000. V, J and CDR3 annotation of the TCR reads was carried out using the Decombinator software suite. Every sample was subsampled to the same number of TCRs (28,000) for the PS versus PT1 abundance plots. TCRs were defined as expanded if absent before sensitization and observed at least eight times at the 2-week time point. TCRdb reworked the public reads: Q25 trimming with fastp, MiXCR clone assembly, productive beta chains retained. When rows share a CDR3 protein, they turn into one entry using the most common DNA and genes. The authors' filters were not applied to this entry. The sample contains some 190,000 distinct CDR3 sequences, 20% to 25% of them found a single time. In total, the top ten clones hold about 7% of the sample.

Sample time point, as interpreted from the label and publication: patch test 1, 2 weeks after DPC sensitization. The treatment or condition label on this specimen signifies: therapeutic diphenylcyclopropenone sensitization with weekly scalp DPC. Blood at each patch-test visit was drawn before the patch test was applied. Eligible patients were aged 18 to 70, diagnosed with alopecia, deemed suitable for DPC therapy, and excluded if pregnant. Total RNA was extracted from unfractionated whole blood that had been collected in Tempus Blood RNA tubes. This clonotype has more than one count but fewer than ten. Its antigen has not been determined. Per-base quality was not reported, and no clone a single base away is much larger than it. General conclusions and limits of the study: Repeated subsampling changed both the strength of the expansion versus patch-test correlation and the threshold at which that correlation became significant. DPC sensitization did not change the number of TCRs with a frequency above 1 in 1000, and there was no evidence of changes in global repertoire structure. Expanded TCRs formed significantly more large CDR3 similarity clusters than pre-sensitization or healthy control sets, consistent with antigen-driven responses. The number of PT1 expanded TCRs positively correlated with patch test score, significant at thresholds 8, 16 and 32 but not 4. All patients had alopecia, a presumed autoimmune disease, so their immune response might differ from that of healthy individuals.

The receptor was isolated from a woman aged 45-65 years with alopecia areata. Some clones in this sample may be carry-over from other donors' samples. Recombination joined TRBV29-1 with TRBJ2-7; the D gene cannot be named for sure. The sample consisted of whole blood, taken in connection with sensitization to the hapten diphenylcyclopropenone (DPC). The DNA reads TGCAGCGCCGCCTTCGGATACGAGCAGTACTTC. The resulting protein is CSAAFGYEQYF.